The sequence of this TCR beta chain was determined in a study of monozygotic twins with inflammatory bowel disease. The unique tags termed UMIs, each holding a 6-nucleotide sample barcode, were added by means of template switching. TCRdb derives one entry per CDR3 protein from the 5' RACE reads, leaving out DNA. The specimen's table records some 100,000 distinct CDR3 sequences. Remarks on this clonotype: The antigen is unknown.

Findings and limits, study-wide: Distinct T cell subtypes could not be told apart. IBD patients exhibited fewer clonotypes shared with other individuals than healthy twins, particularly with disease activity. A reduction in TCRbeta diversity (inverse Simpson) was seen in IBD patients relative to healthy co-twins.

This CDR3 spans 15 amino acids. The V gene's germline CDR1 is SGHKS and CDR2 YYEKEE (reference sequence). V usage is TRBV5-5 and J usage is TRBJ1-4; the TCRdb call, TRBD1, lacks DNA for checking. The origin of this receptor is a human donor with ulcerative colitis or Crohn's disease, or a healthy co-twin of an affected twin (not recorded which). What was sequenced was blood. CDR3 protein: CASSLGQGGDEKLFF.